The sequence of this T cell receptor beta chain was determined in a study of blood T cell repertoires in COVID-19. Study-level background: COVID-19 samples from acute and convalescent phases originated in the United States, Italy and Spain.

The J segment lost 9 bases and the V segment lost 7 bases, leaving 8 bases of the junction unmatched. Germline CDR1 is MNHEY and CDR2 is SMNVEV (reference sequence). This CDR3 spans 15 amino acids. Sequenced by immunoSEQ multiplex PCR; TCRdb stores in-frame clones only, minus some. This sample carries over 75,000 clones, about 82% of them seen once, and the ten largest clones take around a quarter. The sample comprised peripheral blood. The chain links TRBV27 to TRBJ1-6, with 11 bases matching TRBD1. This TCR derives from a human donor in a cohort sampled during active COVID-19. In nucleotides, the CDR3 is TGTGCCAGCACGGTCTCAGGGACAGGGGGTTCACCCCTCCACTTT. The encoded protein is CASTVSGTGGSPLHF.